These 18 T cell receptor beta chains came from one sample sequenced in a study of T cells in women clearing cervical HPV infection. The method was immunoSEQ multiplex PCR; TCRdb's version includes in-frame clones alone and lacks a portion of them. This listing includes roughly 19,000 clones. Material: blood buffy coat. The receptors shown here come from a woman between 18 and 70 years old with a cervical HPV16 infection that either progressed to CIN3+ or cleared (not recorded which).

On this clone itself: The sequenced fragment ends 3 residues before the CDR3 boundary, so the rest is inferred from the germline J gene. V and J are TRBV19 and TRBJ1-2, with a possible D match to TRBD1 (5 bases). The CDR3 is made up of 15 amino acids. V was shortened by 5 bases and J by 2 bases, with 15 bases between the two germline ends. From germline, CDR1 is LNHDA and CDR2 SQIVND (reference sequence). CDR3 region: CASSPGGGVNYGYTF. The DNA read from the CDR3 is TGTGCCAGTAGTCCCGGAGGAGGGGTAAACTATGGC.

For this clone: The read comes to an end 3 residues before the CDR3 does, leaving the germline J gene to fill in the end. The chain joins TRBV20-1 to TRBJ2-5, with D possibly matching TRBD2 (5 bases). The CDR3 is 14 amino acids. V lost 3 bases to trimming and J lost 1 base, with 12 bases between them. CDR1 and CDR2 from the germline V gene are DFQATT and SNEGSKA (reference sequence). Incomplete CDR3 DNA: TGCAGTGCTAGGGTCCCCAGCGGCCAAGAGACC. The encoded protein is CSARVPSGQET. The complete CDR3 protein is CSARVPSGQETQYF.

The CDR3 loop reads CASSSPFTDTQYF. The CDR3 bases that were read are TGTGCCAGCAGTTCCCCGTTCACAGATACC. The rearrangement uses TRBV5-8 and TRBJ2-5; D uncertain. Read data end 3 residues before the CDR3 end; the end is taken from the germline J gene. CDR3 length: 13 amino acids. The germline V gene encodes CDR1 SGHTS and CDR2 YDEGEE.

As concerns this clone: From the germline J gene comes the end of the CDR3, since the read stops 3 residues before it. The chain couples TRBV7-9 to TRBJ1-1; possibly TRBD1 for D (5 bases). Germline V gene sequence: CDR1 SEHNR, CDR2 FQNEAQ (reference sequence). The CDR3 loop spans 13 amino acids. CDR3 DNA, as far as it was read: TGTGCCAGCAGAGGGGTCTCCCAAGAGACA. It specifies CASRGVSQET. The whole CDR3 protein reads CASRGVSQETAFF.

Notes on this clone: The CDR3 end is not reached by the read, which stops 3 residues before it; the germline J gene fills it in. This chain joins TRBV9 and TRBJ2-2; D unclear. The CDR3 covers 13 residues. Germline V gene lookup returns CDR1 SGDLS and CDR2 YYNGEE. Trimming cost V 4 bases and J 1 base, with 5 bases left between them. CDR3 bases read: TGTGCCAGCAGCCGAGGGAACACCGGGGAG. This gives the protein CASSRGNTGE. The whole CDR3 sequence is CASSRGNTGELFF.

A remark on this clone: Read sequence stops 3 residues before the CDR3 end, and the germline J gene provides the missing end. The chain carries TRBV20-1 and TRBJ2-3, with D possibly TRBD2 on 6 matching bases. Trimming left V 6 bases short and J 2 bases short, with 12 bases between. CDR1 and CDR2 (germline): DFQATT, SNEGSKA (reference sequence). The CDR3 has 13 residues. Incomplete CDR3 DNA: TGCAGTGCCCTCCTAGCGTCCACAGATACG. As protein: CSALLASTDT. The CDR3 in full is CSALLASTDTQYF.

Concerning this clone itself: The DNA ends 3 residues before the CDR3 does, and the rest of the CDR3 is filled in from the germline J gene. The J gene is TRBJ1-2, the V gene TRBV28, with unresolved D. Germline V gene sequence: CDR1 MDHEN, CDR2 SYDVKM. The V gene lost 2 bases and the J gene lost 2 bases, with 6 bases spanning the gap. The CDR3 loop spans 13 amino acids. CDR3: CASSLPENYGYTF. The covered CDR3 bases are TGTGCCAGCAGTTTACCAGAGAACTATGGC.

Comments on this clone: The CDR3 extends 3 residues past the end of the read, so its final part is completed from the germline J gene. This sequence joins TRBV19 and TRBJ1-2; 9 nucleotides align to TRBD1. Losses at the gene ends were 10 bases for V and 6 bases for J; bases not matched to a gene: 18. Germline V lookup: CDR1 LNHDA, CDR2 SQIVND (reference sequence). The CDR3 extends over 16 amino acids. CDR3 sequence reads: CATSPLTGGKKDGYTF. CDR3 DNA, as far as it was read: TGTGCCACCTCACCCCTAACAGGGGGCAAAAAGGATGGC.

For this clone: The CDR3 extends 3 residues past the end of the read, so its final part is completed from the germline J gene. In the same sample, other DNA sequences code for this CDR3. The chain recombines TRBV28 with TRBJ1-3, with D maybe TRBD1 (6 bases). Trimming removed 4 bases at V and 0 bases at J, with 10 bases between. The CDR3 is 15 amino acids. Germline loops: CDR1 MDHEN, CDR2 SYDVKM. The sequenced part of the CDR3 DNA is TGTGCCAGCAGTTCCGGACAGCACTCTGGAAACACC. This translates into CASSSGQHSGNT. The entire CDR3 protein reads CASSSGQHSGNTIYF.

Details on this clone: The missing CDR3 end, 3 residues past where the read stops, is filled in from the germline J gene. This sequence joins TRBV20-1 and TRBJ2-6; D uncertain. V was clipped by 0 bases and J by 0 bases, with 6 bases between them. This CDR3 has 15 amino acids. Germline CDR1 is DFQATT and CDR2 is SNEGSKA (reference sequence). The CDR3: CSARDYFSGANVLTF. The covered CDR3 bases are TGCAGTGCTAGAGATTACTTCTCTGGGGCCAACGTC.

In the case of this clone: The read comes to an end 3 residues before the CDR3 does, leaving the germline J gene to fill in the end. The chain is built from TRBV2 and TRBJ1-6; 10 nucleotides line up with TRBD1. Trimming at V came to 7 bases and at J to 4 bases, leaving 4 bases not matched to a gene. The CDR3 loop spans 15 amino acids. CDR1 and CDR2 from the germline V gene are SNHLY and FYNNEI. Incomplete CDR3 DNA: TGTGCCAGCATCGGGACAGGGGTTTATAATTCACCC. This encodes CASIGTGVYNSP. The entire CDR3 protein reads CASIGTGVYNSPLHF.

Concerning this clone itself: The read ends 3 residues before the CDR3 terminus; that terminus is restored from the germline J gene. This chain connects TRBV10-3 to TRBJ2-3; 7 nucleotides align to TRBD1. Germline V gene sequence: CDR1 ENHRY, CDR2 SYGVKD. The ends lost 0 bases at V and 0 bases at J; junction bases unmatched: 0. The CDR3 extends over 15 amino acids. CDR3 sequence: CAISESGQSTDTQYF. CDR3 DNA (partial): TGTGCCATCAGTGAGTCGGGACAGAGCACAGATACG.

This clone registers medium-sized (0.01 to 0.1%) by frequency. The sequenced fragment ends 3 residues before the CDR3 boundary, so the rest is inferred from the germline J gene. This chain joins TRBV15 and TRBJ2-5, with 7 bases lining up with TRBD2. The CDR3 runs 13 residues. Germline trimming cut 5 bases from V and 4 bases from J; bases unmatched to any gene: 4. CDR1 LNHNV and CDR2 YYDKDF come from the germline V gene (reference sequence). The CDR3 reads CATSAWGGETQYF. CDR3 DNA, as far as it was read: TGTGCCACCAGCGCCTGGGGGGGAGAGACC.

With respect to this clone: Read sequence stops 3 residues before the CDR3 end, and the germline J gene provides the missing end. The V call is TRBV20-1, the J call TRBJ2-5; 10 nucleotides agree with TRBD2. Germline CDR1 is DFQATT and CDR2 is SNEGSKA (reference sequence). This CDR3 region has 15 residues. V was pared by 3 bases and J by 2 bases, with 6 bases of the junction left unmatched. The covered CDR3 bases are TGCAGTGCTAGTCCCCTAGCGGGAGTGCAAGAGACC. Encoded protein: CSASPLAGVQET. The entire CDR3 is CSASPLAGVQETQYF.

Worth noting for this clone: The DNA ends 3 residues before the CDR3 does, and the rest of the CDR3 is filled in from the germline J gene. The rearrangement uses TRBV19 and TRBJ1-5, with TRBD1 identical over 7 bases. The CDR3 consists of 16 residues. Germline-derived CDR1 and CDR2 are LNHDA and SQIVND (reference sequence). V gave up 3 bases and J gave up 4 bases; unmatched junction bases: 9. Incomplete CDR3 DNA: TGTGCCAGTAGTATCACCGGGACAGCCAAAAATCAGCCC. This sequence encodes CASSITGTAKNQP. The entire CDR3 sequence reads CASSITGTAKNQPQHF.

Comment on this clone: The observed sequence ends 3 residues before the CDR3 terminus, with the missing tail filled in from the germline J gene. The V and J genes are TRBV5-5 and TRBJ2-1; tentative D call: TRBD1 (5 bases). This CDR3 contains 12 residues. Trimming removed 4 bases from V and 7 bases from J, with 9 bases in between. Germline CDR1 reads SGHKS; CDR2 reads YYEKEE (reference sequence). The CDR3 loop reads CASSRPGNEQFF. The covered CDR3 bases are TGTGCCAGCAGCCGACCAGGGAATGAG.

Points on this clone: The read halts 3 residues ahead of the CDR3 end, with the missing end drawn from the germline J gene. The chain recombines TRBV19 with TRBJ1-5, with D maybe TRBD1 (6 bases). The V gene's germline CDR1 is LNHDA and CDR2 SQIVND (reference sequence). V was trimmed by 6 bases and J by 3 bases, leaving 15 bases between them. This CDR3 region has 15 residues. CDR3: CASSITGPSNQPQHF. The sequenced CDR3 bases are TGTGCCAGTAGCATAACAGGGCCCTCCAATCAGCCC.

Of note for this clone: From the germline J gene comes the end of the CDR3, since the read stops 3 residues before it. The gene calls are TRBV20-1 and TRBJ2-3; TRBD1 matches 12 bases. The CDR3 has 15 amino acids. Trimming cost V 3 bases and J 7 bases; bases outside gene matches: 8. Germline V gene data show CDR1 as DFQATT and CDR2 as SNEGSKA (reference sequence). CDR3 amino acids: CSARAGTGGINTQYF. CDR3 DNA, as far as it was read: TGCAGTGCTAGGGCCGGGACAGGGGGCATAAATACG.